Each of the 8 T cell receptor beta chains below was sequenced from the same sample in a study of shared clonotypes between healthy human individuals. Profiling relied on immunoSEQ multiplex PCR, and the TCRdb table lists in-frame clones only, not all of them. The table shows approximately 2,300,000 clones, with roughly 90% occurring only once. The sequenced material came from naive CD4+ T cells from PBMCs. The subset is: CD45RA+ positively selected. These receptors were obtained from a man between 18 and 29 years old in good health. Some clones in this sample may be carry-over from other donors' samples.

In this sample, this clone turned up once. It is unclear where the CDR3 begins or ends on the DNA, so no DNA is shown, and the CDR3 is as TCRdb lists it. The rearrangement uses TRBV21-1 and TRBJ2-1; the tabulated D call, TRBD1, remains unverified against the DNA. TRBV21-1 is shown as a pseudogene. Including both end residues, the CDR3 is 16 amino acids long. The CDR3 here is CASSKVGTGSYNEQFF.

This sequence joins TRBV5-6 and TRBJ1-2; D unclear. Per the germline V gene, CDR1 is SGHDT and CDR2 is YYEEEE. V was cut by 0 bases and J by 4 bases, with 7 bases left in between. The CDR3 consists of 13 residues. CDR3: CASSLGSLYGYTF. The CDR3 region has the DNA TGTGCCAGCAGCTTGGGAAGCCTCTATGGCTACACCTTC.

This clone was recorded only once. This CDR3 is also generated by other DNA sequences in the sample. The chain employs TRBV9 and TRBJ2-5; 12 bases are shared with TRBD2. The CDR3 consists of 15 residues. Per germline, CDR1 SGDLS and CDR2 YYNGEE. The ends lost 0 bases at V and 5 bases at J; junction bases unmatched: 2. CDR3 in amino acids: CASSVGLAGEETQYF. In nucleotides, the CDR3 is TGTGCCAGCAGCGTAGGACTAGCGGGGGAGGAGACCCAGTACTTC.

V usage is TRBV5-1 and J usage is TRBJ1-4, with 9 positions matching TRBD1. The germline gives CDR1 SGHRS, CDR2 YFSETQ. The ends lost 1 base at V and 4 bases at J; junction bases unmatched: 8. This CDR3 comprises 17 residues. The CDR3 protein is CASSLTGGILSNEKLFF. CDR3 coding DNA: TGCGCCAGCAGCTTGACAGGGGGCATCCTAAGTAATGAAAAACTGTTTTTT.

The chain has TRBV4-3 and TRBJ1-2, with 9 bases identical to TRBD1. The V segment lost 4 bases and the J segment 7 bases; nucleotides outside the gene matches: 13. The CDR3 is 16 amino acids. Per the germline V gene, CDR1 is LGHNA and CDR2 is YSLEER. The CDR3 sequence: CASSLSQQGAMGGYTF. CDR3 nucleotide sequence: TGCGCCAGCAGCCTATCTCAACAGGGGGCCATGGGTGGCTACACCTTC.

V usage is TRBV5-1 and J usage is TRBJ2-2, with 8 bases lining up with TRBD1. CDR1 SGHRS and CDR2 YFSETQ come from the germline V gene. The CDR3 loop spans 15 amino acids. The junction had 9 bases not matched to a gene; V was cut back by 5 bases and J by 6 bases. This CDR3 is CASSPGQAEAGELFF. The CDR3 DNA reads TGCGCCAGCAGTCCGGGACAGGCGGAGGCCGGGGAGCTGTTTTTT.

The chain has TRBV28 and TRBJ1-2, with a possible D match to TRBD1 (5 bases). The CDR3 is 13 residues long. Trimming removed 10 bases from V and 7 bases from J, with 19 bases in between. Germline CDR1 MDHEN, CDR2 SYDVKM. The CDR3 is CATPLGREGGYTF. Here the CDR3 DNA reads TGTGCCACTCCGTTAGGCAGGGAGGGTGGCTACACCTTC.

In its sample, this clone was seen once. V is TRBV11-3 and J is TRBJ1-1, with 8 positions matching TRBD1. V lost 8 bases and J lost 4; bases outside the gene matches: 9. CDR1 and CDR2 from the germline V gene are SGHNT and YENEEA. The CDR3 consists of 14 residues. In DNA form, the CDR3 reads TGTGCCAGCTCAAAGGACAGGGCTACCACTGAAGCTTTCTTT. Translated, it gives CASSKDRATTEAFF.